This T cell receptor beta chain was obtained from a study of blood T cell repertoires in COVID-19. Study overall: Spain, Italy and the United States supplied samples that represented acute and convalescent COVID-19. T cells, B-cell-depleted T cells, or PBMCs provided the cDNA or gDNA that served as material.

Per the original methods: Amplified reference gene primers provided the basis for estimating nucleated cell counts. The protocol was immunoSEQ multiplex PCR, while the TCRdb copy is restricted to in-frame clones and leaves out a portion. V and J calls and clone size follow that table, whereas D and trimming were derived from the DNA. The table shows about 220,000 clones, with 83% occurring only once. The sequence derives from a middle-aged woman with active or convalescent COVID-19. The sequenced sample was peripheral blood.

The CDR3 nucleotides are TGCAGCGTTCGGCCGGGACTAGCGGGAGCCATCTCCTACAATGAGCAGTTCTTC. Its protein is CSVRPGLAGAISYNEQFF. The chain links TRBV29-1 to TRBJ2-1; 14 nucleotides line up with TRBD2. Unmatched junction bases numbered 9, after V lost 5 bases and J lost 0 bases. The CDR3 has 18 residues. Germline values: CDR1 SQVTM, CDR2 ANQGSEA.